Here is one TCR beta chain with its context. Other DNA sequences in the same sample also yield this CDR3. The CDR3 is made up of 14 amino acids. Trimming took 3 bases from V and 2 from J; bases not matched to a gene: 0. Germline V gene data show CDR1 as KGHSH and CDR2 as LQKENI. This specimen comes from a study of blood T cell repertoires in COVID-19. Assay: immunoSEQ multiplex PCR; the TCRdb copy retains only in-frame clones and omits some. This sample carries under 300,000 clones, more than 70% of them seen once, and the ten largest clones take 0.99%. The gene calls are TRBV18 and TRBJ1-5; 8 bases align to TRBD1. The sequence came from a woman in her thirties or forties who had recovered from COVID-19. Sequencing input: peripheral blood. The CDR3 nucleotides read TGTGCCAGCTCACCGGGACAGGGCAATCAGCCCCAGCATTTT. Translation gives CASSPGQGNQPQHF. Together with reference TRBV18 and TRBJ1-5, the CDR3 gives the full variable domain: NAGVMQNPRHLVRRRGQEARLRCSPMKGHSHVYWYRQLPEEGLKFMVYLQKENIIDESGMPKERFSAEFPKEGPSILRIQQVVRGDSAAYFCASSPGQGNQPQHFGDGTRLSIL.